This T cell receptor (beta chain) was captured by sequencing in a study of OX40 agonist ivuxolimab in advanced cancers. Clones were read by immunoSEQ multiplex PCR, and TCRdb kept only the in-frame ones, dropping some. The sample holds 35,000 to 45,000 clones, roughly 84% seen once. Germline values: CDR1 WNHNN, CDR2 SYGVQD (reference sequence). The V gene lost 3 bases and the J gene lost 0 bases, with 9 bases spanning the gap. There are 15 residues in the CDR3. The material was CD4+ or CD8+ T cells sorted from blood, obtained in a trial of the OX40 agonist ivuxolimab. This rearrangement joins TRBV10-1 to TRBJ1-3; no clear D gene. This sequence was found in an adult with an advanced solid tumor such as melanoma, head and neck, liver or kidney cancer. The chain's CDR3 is CASSDPSRSGNTIYF. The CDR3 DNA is TGCGCCAGCAGTGATCCTAGTCGCTCTGGAAACACCATATATTTT.